Below are 18 T cell receptor beta chains sequenced from a single sample in a study of post-analysis software for immune sequencing data. Study results and limitations: The five TRBV segments detected at higher frequency in patients than in controls included TRBV5-6, TRBV5-1 and TRBV20-1.

The antigens these receptors bind are not known. Included in the TCR beta cDNA libraries were unique molecular identifiers. TCRdb reprocessed the PCR reads with MiXCR, giving one entry per CDR3 protein. This table holds hundreds of thousands of distinct CDR3 sequences, roughly 27% found once. Sequencing used blood. All receptors derive from a girl aged 10 to 17 with multiple sclerosis.

With respect to this clonotype: Without the conserved terminal phenylalanine or tryptophan, this CDR3 likely stems from a read error. The chain combines TRBV6-5 with TRBJ2-7; D possibly matches TRBD1 or TRBD2 (6 bases each). Trimming left V 8 bases short and J 2 bases short, with 16 bases between. This CDR3 is 14 amino acids long. The germline V gene encodes CDR1 MNHEY and CDR2 SVGAGI. As DNA, the CDR3 is TGTGCCAGCCGCAACCCCGGGGGCGCCTACGAGCAGTACTTG. It is translated as CASRNPGGAYEQYL.

This rearrangement joins TRBV20-1 to TRBJ2-1; D might be TRBD1 (5 bases). CDR1 and CDR2 from the germline V gene are DFQATT and SNEGSKA (reference sequence). The CDR3 has 17 residues. V was cut by 2 bases and J by 2 bases, with 19 bases left in between. CDR3 protein: CSARLSGWRQPYNEQFF. CDR3 bases: TGCAGTGCTAGATTATCTGGGTGGAGACAGCCCTACAATGAGCAGTTCTTC.

This clonotype was counted many times. The chain carries TRBV6-1 and TRBJ2-5, with TRBD1 matching over 8 bases. The CDR3 sequence is 14 residues long. Germline assignment: CDR1 MNHNS and CDR2 SASEGT. Trimming removed 4 bases from V and 5 bases from J; junction bases left unmatched: 6. The CDR3 bases are TGTGCCAGCAGTGTCGACAGGGGTCGGGAGACCCAGTACTTC. It encodes CASSVDRGRETQYF.

The chain recombines TRBV4-1 with TRBJ2-1; 9 nucleotides match TRBD2. The germline V gene encodes CDR1 MGHRA and CDR2 YSYEKL. This CDR3 region has 19 residues. V gave up 0 bases and J gave up 0 bases; unmatched junction bases: 9. The CDR3, as DNA: TGCGCCAGCAGCCAAGATGCAGCGGGGGGCCTAAACTCCTACAATGAGCAGTTCTTC. Protein sequence: CASSQDAAGGLNSYNEQFF.

The rearrangement joins TRBV6-1 to TRBJ2-3; D is ambiguous. Germline CDR1 MNHNS, CDR2 SASEGT. Trimming took off 4 bases at V and 1 base at J, with 12 bases between the two ends. The CDR3 runs 15 residues. The CDR3 region has the DNA TGTGCCAGCAGTGGAGATATCCTAGGCACAGATACGCAGTATTTT. Encoded protein: CASSGDILGTDTQYF.

This clonotype was observed a handful of times. V gene TRBV3-1 combines with J gene TRBJ2-7; 12 nucleotides line up with TRBD2. Germline lookup yields CDR1 LGHDT and CDR2 YNNKEL (reference sequence). The CDR3 has 15 residues. The ends lost 6 bases at V and 4 bases at J; junction bases unmatched: 7. In DNA, the CDR3 is TGTGCCAGCAGAGGACTAGCGGGGCCCTCTTACGAGCAGTACTTC. This translates into CASRGLAGPSYEQYF.

This clonotype was seen only a few times. This sequence joins TRBV11-2 and TRBJ2-6, with unresolved D. The CDR3 consists of 15 residues. V shed 2 bases and J shed 6 bases, with 11 bases lying between them. CDR1 is SGHAT and CDR2 is FQNNGV in the germline V gene. The CDR3 loop reads CASSLSGRQANVLTF. CDR3 bases: TGTGCCAGCAGCTTATCCGGAAGGCAGGCCAACGTCCTGACTTTC.

CDR3 nucleotides: TGCGCCAGCAGCCAAGATCTTAATGGGTCGCCAGGGGGTGAAGGCTACACCTTC. Translation gives CASSQDLNGSPGGEGYTF. The chain joins TRBV4-3 to TRBJ1-2, with 7 bases that match TRBD1. The V gene end was trimmed by 0 bases and the J gene end by 8 bases; junction bases not matched to a gene: 18. This CDR3 has 18 amino acids. Germline assignment: CDR1 LGHNA and CDR2 YSLEER.

Many counts were recorded for this clonotype. The rearrangement links TRBV6-4 to TRBJ2-3; TRBD1 agrees at 9 bases. The CDR3 loop spans 12 amino acids. CDR1 MRHNA and CDR2 SNTAGT come from the germline V gene. V lost 6 bases and J lost 10; bases outside the gene matches: 5. CDR3 sequence reads: CASSPDRGAQYF. The CDR3 region has the DNA TGTGCCAGCAGCCCGGACAGGGGAGCGCAGTATTTT.

A few counts support this clonotype. V is TRBV7-9 and J is TRBJ1-2, with no clear D. The CDR3 has 16 amino acids. Trimming took 1 base from V and 5 from J, leaving 17 bases between them. Germline V lookup: CDR1 SEHNR, CDR2 FQNEAQ (reference sequence). In nucleotides, the CDR3 is TGTGCCAGCAGCTTAGATGCTACGCCCCTGGCTTATGGCTACACCTTC. Translation gives CASSLDATPLAYGYTF. Drawing the rest from reference TRBV7-9 and TRBJ1-2, the complete variable domain is DTGVSQNPRHKITKRGQNVTFRCDPISEHNRLYWYRQTLGQGPEFLTYFQNEAQLEKSRLLSDRFSAERPKGSFSTLEIQRTEQGDSAMYLCASSLDATPLAYGYTFGSGTRLTVV.

The CDR3 loop is CATSRDRVNEKLFF. CDR3 sequence (DNA): TGTGCCACCAGCAGGGACCGCGTCAATGAAAAACTGTTTTTT. V usage is TRBV15 and J usage is TRBJ1-4, with D unresolved. Trimming took off 3 bases at V and 5 bases at J, with 10 bases between the two ends. CDR3 length: 14 residues. The germline CDR1 and CDR2 sequences are LNHNV and YYDKDF (reference sequence).

V usage is TRBV12-3 or TRBV12-4 and J usage is TRBJ2-1; 7 bases line up with TRBD2. The CDR3 has 17 residues. Trimming at V came to 2 bases and at J to 2 bases, leaving 9 bases not matched to a gene. The CDR3 region is CASSLRTRGLTYNEQFF. CDR3 coding DNA: TGTGCCAGCAGTTTAAGGACTAGGGGATTGACCTACAATGAGCAGTTCTTC.

The chain couples TRBV9 to TRBJ1-5; TRBD1 is a possible D gene (5 bases). Germline V CDR1 and CDR2: SGDLS, YYNGEE. This CDR3 region has 14 residues. Between the trimmed V and J ends, which lost 0 bases and 13 bases, there was a span of 17 bases. DNA of the CDR3: TGTGCCAGCAGCGTAGCGTCCTCCCCGGGACCTCAGCATTTT. Translation: CASSVASSPGPQHF.

The rearrangement joins TRBV13 to TRBJ2-3; D is possibly TRBD2 (6 bases). Germline CDR1 reads PRHDT; CDR2 reads FYEKMQ (reference sequence). This CDR3 has 14 amino acids. V lost 5 bases and J 4 bases, leaving 13 bases between the germline ends. CDR3: CASSNPTSSDTQYF. For the CDR3, the DNA is TGTGCCAGCAGCAACCCCACTAGCTCAGATACGCAGTATTTT.

The chain recombines TRBV20-1 with TRBJ2-3; perhaps TRBD2 as D (6 bases). Germline assignment: CDR1 DFQATT and CDR2 SNEGSKA (reference sequence). The CDR3 is 14 amino acids. V gave up 4 bases and J gave up 4 bases, with 15 bases separating them. The CDR3: CSATTWRAADTQYF. The CDR3 DNA sequence: TGCAGTGCTACTACTTGGAGGGCGGCAGATACGCAGTATTTT.

Ten or more counts support this clonotype. The J gene is TRBJ2-1, the V gene TRBV6-2 or TRBV6-3, with 8 bases identical to TRBD2. The V and J ends lost 5 bases and 4 bases, in that order; junction bases with no gene match: 19. The CDR3 contains 19 residues. Germline values: CDR1 MNHEY, CDR2 SVGEGT. The CDR3 DNA reads as TGTGCCAGCAGTAAACGGGGTGCGGTAGCGGGACACGTTTACAATGAGCAGTTCTTC. Protein sequence: CASSKRGAVAGHVYNEQFF.

The table lists this clonotype with a count of one. Relative to the germline gene, one junction end is altered; a read error may explain this. This sequence joins TRBV9 and TRBJ2-3; D gene ambiguous. Germline lookup yields CDR1 SGDLS and CDR2 YYNGEE. CDR3 length equals 12 residues. The CDR3 nucleotides are TGTGCCAGCAGCGTAGGAGCAGATGCGCAGTATTTT. Translating gives CASSVGADAQYF.

In its sample, this clonotype was seen a few times. V usage is TRBV27 and J usage is TRBJ2-1; the D gene could be TRBD1 or TRBD2 (6 bases each). Germline V gene data show CDR1 as MNHEY and CDR2 as SMNVEV (reference sequence). CDR3 length: 18 residues. V was trimmed by 6 bases and J by 2 bases, leaving 23 bases between them. The CDR3 here is CASSSLGEGGRTYNEQFF. The CDR3 DNA reads TGTGCCAGCAGCAGTTTAGGAGAGGGGGGCAGGACCTACAATGAGCAGTTCTTC.